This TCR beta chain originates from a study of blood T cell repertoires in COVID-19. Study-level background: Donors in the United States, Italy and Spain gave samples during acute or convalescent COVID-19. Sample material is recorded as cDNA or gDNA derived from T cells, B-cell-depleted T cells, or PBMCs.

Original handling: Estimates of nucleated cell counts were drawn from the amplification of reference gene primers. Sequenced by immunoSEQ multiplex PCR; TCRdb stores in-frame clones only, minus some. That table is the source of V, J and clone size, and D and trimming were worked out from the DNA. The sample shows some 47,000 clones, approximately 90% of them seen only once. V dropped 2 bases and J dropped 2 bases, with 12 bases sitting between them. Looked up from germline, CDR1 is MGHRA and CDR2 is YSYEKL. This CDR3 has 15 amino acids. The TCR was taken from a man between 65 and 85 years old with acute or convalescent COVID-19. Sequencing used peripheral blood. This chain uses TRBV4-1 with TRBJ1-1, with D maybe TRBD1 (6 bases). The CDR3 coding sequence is TGCGCCAGCAGCCAACCGGGACAAAGAAACACTGAAGCTTTCTTT. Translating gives CASSQPGQRNTEAFF.